This TCR beta chain was documented in a study of T cell responses to AZD1222 COVID-19 vaccine. Notes on the study in general: Donors, mostly white British, included more females; clonal diversity was possibly underestimated. Seropositivity was recorded at baseline in only six AZD1222 recipients.

Doses given second, at about 4 or about 12 weeks, were pooled. This CDR3 is built from 13 residues. Trimming took off 1 base at V and 6 bases at J, with 9 bases between the two ends. From germline, CDR1 is MGHDK and CDR2 SYGVNS. Sequenced by immunoSEQ multiplex PCR; TCRdb stores in-frame clones only, minus some. The table includes roughly 150,000 clones, 85% to 95% detected once. This clone was found once. Its antigen is not known. Sequenced here: peripheral blood, sampled 28 days after the second AZD1222 dose. This chain connects TRBV25-1 to TRBJ1-1, with D tentatively TRBD1 (5 bases). The sequence derives from an adult who received the AZD1222 COVID-19 vaccine. Written as DNA, the CDR3 is TGTGCCAGCAGTGAATGGGGGGTTTCTGAAGCTTTCTTT. Protein sequence: CASSEWGVSEAFF. The variable domain in full, completed from reference TRBV25-1 and TRBJ1-1, reads EADIYQTPRYLVIGTGKKITLECSQTMGHDKMYWYQQDPGMELHLIHYSYGVNSTEKGDLSSESTVSRIRTEHFPLTLESARPSHTSQYLCASSEWGVSEAFFGQGTRLTVV.